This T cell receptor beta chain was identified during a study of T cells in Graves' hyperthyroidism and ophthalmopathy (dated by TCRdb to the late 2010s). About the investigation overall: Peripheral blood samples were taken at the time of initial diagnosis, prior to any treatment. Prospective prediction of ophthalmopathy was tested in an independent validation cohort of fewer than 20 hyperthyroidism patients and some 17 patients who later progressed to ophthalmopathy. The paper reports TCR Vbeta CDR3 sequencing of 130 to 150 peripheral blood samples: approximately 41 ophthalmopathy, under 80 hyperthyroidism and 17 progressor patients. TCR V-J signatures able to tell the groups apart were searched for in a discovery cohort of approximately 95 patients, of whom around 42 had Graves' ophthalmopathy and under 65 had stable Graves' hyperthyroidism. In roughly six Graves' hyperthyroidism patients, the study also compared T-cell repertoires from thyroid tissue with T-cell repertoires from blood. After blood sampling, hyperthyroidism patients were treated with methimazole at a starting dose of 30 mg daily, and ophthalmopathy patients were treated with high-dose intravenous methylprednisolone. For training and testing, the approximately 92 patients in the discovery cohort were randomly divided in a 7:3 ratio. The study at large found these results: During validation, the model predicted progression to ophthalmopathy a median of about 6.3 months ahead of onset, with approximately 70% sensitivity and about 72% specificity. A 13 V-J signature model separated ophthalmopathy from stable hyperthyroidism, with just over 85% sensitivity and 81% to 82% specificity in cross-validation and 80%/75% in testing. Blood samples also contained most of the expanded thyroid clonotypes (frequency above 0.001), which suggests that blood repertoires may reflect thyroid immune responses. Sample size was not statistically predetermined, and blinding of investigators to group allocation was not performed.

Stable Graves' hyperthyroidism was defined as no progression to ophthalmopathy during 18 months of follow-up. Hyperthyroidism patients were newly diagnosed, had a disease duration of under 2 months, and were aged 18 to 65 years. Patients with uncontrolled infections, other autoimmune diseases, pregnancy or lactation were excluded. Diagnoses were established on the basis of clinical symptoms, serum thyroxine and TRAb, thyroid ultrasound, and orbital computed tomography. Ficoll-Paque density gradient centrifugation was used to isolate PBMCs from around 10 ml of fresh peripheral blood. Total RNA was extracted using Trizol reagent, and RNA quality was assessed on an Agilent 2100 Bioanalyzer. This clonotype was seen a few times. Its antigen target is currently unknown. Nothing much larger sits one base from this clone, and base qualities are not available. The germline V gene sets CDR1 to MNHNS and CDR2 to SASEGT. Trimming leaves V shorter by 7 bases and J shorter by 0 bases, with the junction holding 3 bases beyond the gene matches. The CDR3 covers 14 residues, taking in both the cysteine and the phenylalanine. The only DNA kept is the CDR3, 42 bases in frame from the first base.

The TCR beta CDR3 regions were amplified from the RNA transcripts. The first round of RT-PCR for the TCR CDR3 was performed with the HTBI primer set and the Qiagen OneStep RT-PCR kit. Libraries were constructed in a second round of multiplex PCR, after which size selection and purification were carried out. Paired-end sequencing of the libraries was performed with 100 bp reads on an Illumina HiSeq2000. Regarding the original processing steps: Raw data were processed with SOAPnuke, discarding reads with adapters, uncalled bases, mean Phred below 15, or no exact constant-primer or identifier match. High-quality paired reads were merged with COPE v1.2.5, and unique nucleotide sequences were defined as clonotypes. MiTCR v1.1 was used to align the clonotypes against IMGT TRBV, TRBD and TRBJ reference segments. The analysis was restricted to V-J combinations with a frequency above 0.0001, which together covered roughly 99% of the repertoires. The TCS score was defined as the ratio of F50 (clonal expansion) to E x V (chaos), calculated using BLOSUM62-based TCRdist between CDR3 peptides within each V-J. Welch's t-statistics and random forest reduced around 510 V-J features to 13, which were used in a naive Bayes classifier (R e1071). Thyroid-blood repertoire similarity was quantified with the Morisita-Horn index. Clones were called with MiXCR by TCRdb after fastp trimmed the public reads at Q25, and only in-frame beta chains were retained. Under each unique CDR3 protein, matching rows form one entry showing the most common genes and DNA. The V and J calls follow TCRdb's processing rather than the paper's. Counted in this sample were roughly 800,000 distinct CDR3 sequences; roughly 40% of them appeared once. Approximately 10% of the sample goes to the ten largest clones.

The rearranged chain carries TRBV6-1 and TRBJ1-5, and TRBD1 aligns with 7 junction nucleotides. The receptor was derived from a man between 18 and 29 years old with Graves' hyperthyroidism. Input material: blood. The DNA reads TGTGCCAGCATGGGGGACAGTAGCAATCAGCCCCAGCATTTT. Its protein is CASMGDSSNQPQHF.